This paragraph covers one T cell receptor beta chain sequence. Its cognate antigen is unknown. Deletions cut 4 bases from V and 2 bases from J, with 18 bases between. The CDR3 contains 15 residues. Per germline, CDR1 DFQATT and CDR2 SNEGSKA (reference sequence). Each donor supplied ten milliliters of peripheral blood. Isolation yielded PBMCs, at least 6.5 million per sample, in every case. These data come from a study of blood T cells in healthy people across ages. Study-wide background: There was about one barcoded beta molecule captured by template switching per two T cells. The study, taken as a whole, reports: Naive and antigen-experienced cells were not separated, limiting conclusive comparison.

The use of a sample-barcoded 5' primer and a J-beta primer mix characterized a second PCR of roughly 6 to 11 cycles. TCRdb analysed the 5' RACE reads with MiXCR anew, one entry per CDR3 protein. Of about 700,000 distinct CDR3 sequences listed, approximately 31% are singletons. Sequencing was done on a sample of blood. The chain carries TRBV20-1 and TRBJ2-7, with D maybe TRBD1 (6 bases). The receptor was derived from a woman older than 75 in good health. The CDR3 DNA sequence: TGCAGTGCTACAGCCCCGACAGGCACTACCTACGAGCAGTACTTC. Translated, it gives CSATAPTGTTYEQYF.